A selection of T cell receptor beta chains follows, all from one sample in a study of blood T cell repertoires in COVID-19. Profiling relied on immunoSEQ multiplex PCR, and the TCRdb table lists in-frame clones only, not all of them. The sample holds approximately 190,000 clones; 84% are singletons and the top ten take approximately 5.1%. The sequenced sample consisted of peripheral blood. The receptor set was obtained from a woman in her seventies with active or convalescent COVID-19. Each CDR3 is given with its conserved first and last residue. The D gene is left open where the match is weak. Expanded clones get a size class; other rows say once, few or many, or leave the size out.

clone size	J gene	CDR3 length	D gene	V gene	CDR3 protein	CDR3 DNA
-	TRBJ2-3	17	TRBD2	TRBV2	CASSELGAGVSTDTQYF	TGTGCCAGCAGTGAATTGGGTGCGGGAGTAAGCACAGATACGCAGTATTTT
-	TRBJ1-2	13	TRBD1	TRBV6-2/TRBV6-3	CASSRDRGAGYTF	TGTGCCAGCAGCCGGGACAGGGGTGCTGGCTACACCTTC
-	TRBJ2-7	16	TRBD2	TRBV7-9	CASSFRIGTSTHEQYF	TGTGCCAGCAGCTTCAGAATCGGGACTAGCACCCACGAGCAGTACTTC
-	TRBJ2-7	16	-	TRBV6-2/TRBV6-3	CASSDVKRAPFYEQYF	TGTGCCAGCAGTGACGTGAAGCGGGCCCCTTTCTACGAGCAGTACTTC
-	TRBJ2-7	12	-	TRBV5-1	CASTSSAYEQYF	TGCGCCAGCACGTCTAGCGCATACGAGCAGTACTTC
-	TRBJ1-4	16	TRBD1	TRBV11-3	CASSENPDRGCEKLFF	TGTGCCAGCAGCGAAAATCCAGACAGGGGTTGCGAAAAACTGTTTTTT
once	TRBJ2-2	15	TRBD1	TRBV6-5	CASSLGQGRTGELFF	TGTGCCAGCAGTTTGGGACAGGGTCGAACCGGGGAGCTGTTTTTT
once	TRBJ1-6	15	TRBD1	TRBV11-2	CASSVRQGTNSPLHF	TGTGCCAGCAGCGTCCGACAGGGAACCAATTCACCCCTCCACTTT
-	TRBJ2-7	13	-	TRBV29-1	CSVGGGTAYEQYF	TGCAGCGTTGGTGGCGGGACGGCCTACGAGCAGTACTTC
-	TRBJ2-3	16	TRBD2	TRBV13	CASSFGAGGNTDTQYF	TGTGCCAGCAGCTTCGGGGCGGGAGGAAACACAGATACGCAGTATTTT
-	TRBJ2-4	16	-	TRBV11-1	CASSLGQGLAKNIQYF	TGTGCCAGCAGCTTAGGGCAGGGGCTAGCCAAAAACATTCAGTACTTC
-	TRBJ2-7	17	TRBD1	TRBV2	CASSPEGTGLSSYEQYF	TGTGCCAGCAGCCCCGAGGGGACAGGGCTGTCCTCCTACGAGCAGTACTTC
-	TRBJ1-2	12	TRBD1	TRBV19	CASSQGADGYTF	TGTGCCAGTAGCCAGGGGGCAGATGGCTACACCTTC
-	TRBJ2-3	12	-	TRBV30	CAWSKRGDTQYF	TGTGCCTGGAGTAAGCGAGGCGATACGCAGTATTTT
-	TRBJ2-1	14	TRBD2	TRBV7-9	CASKAGLAVNEQFF	TGTGCCAGTAAAGCGGGACTAGCTGTAAATGAGCAGTTCTTC
many	TRBJ2-7	12	TRBD2	TRBV5-6	CASSRTSSEQYF	TGTGCCAGCAGCAGGACTAGTTCCGAGCAGTACTTC
-	TRBJ1-2	15	-	TRBV7-2	CASSLDSSYGYGYTF	TGTGCCAGCAGCTTGGACAGCTCCTACGGCTATGGCTACACCTTC
-	TRBJ2-1	17	-	TRBV3-1/TRBV3-2	CASSQRAAGAQYNEQFF	TGTGCCAGCAGCCAGCGGGCGGCCGGAGCGCAGTACAATGAGCAGTTCTTC
-	TRBJ2-1	13	-	TRBV28	CASHSMGGNEQFF	TGTGCCAGCCACTCGATGGGGGGAAATGAGCAGTTCTTC
-	TRBJ2-7	14	TRBD1	TRBV7-7	CASSLGTGIYEQYF	TGTGCCAGCAGCTTGGGGACAGGGATCTACGAGCAGTACTTC
once	TRBJ1-1	13	-	TRBV7-2	CASSPGIYTEAFF	TGTGCCAGCAGCCCAGGGATTTACACTGAAGCTTTCTTT
-	TRBJ1-5	13	-	TRBV30	CAWSGGNNQPQHF	TGTGCCTGGAGTGGAGGGAACAATCAGCCCCAGCATTTT
-	TRBJ2-5	14	-	TRBV5-1	CATRGGGEQETQYF	TGCGCCACCCGAGGAGGGGGGGAGCAAGAGACCCAGTACTTC
few	TRBJ2-7	15	TRBD2	TRBV2	CASSPRLAGVSEQYF	TGTGCCAGCAGTCCACGACTAGCGGGGGTCTCCGAGCAGTACTTC
few	TRBJ1-1	13	-	TRBV28	CASSLSGQAEAFF	TGTGCCAGCAGTTTATCAGGTCAGGCTGAAGCTTTCTTT
-	TRBJ1-5	12	-	TRBV12-3/TRBV12-4	CASSLPGLPQHF	TGTGCCAGCAGTTTACCGGGGTTACCCCAGCATTTT
-	TRBJ1-3	13	-	TRBV9	CASSPPGGSTIYF	TGTGCCAGCAGCCCCCCGGGGGGAAGCACCATATATTTT
-	TRBJ2-7	15	TRBD2	TRBV13	CASTPQGGRAYEQYF	TGTGCCAGCACCCCCCAGGGCGGGAGGGCCTACGAGCAGTACTTC
-	TRBJ2-1	16	-	TRBV7-9	CASSLLGQSRYNEQFF	TGTGCCAGCAGCTTACTTGGACAGAGCCGCTACAATGAGCAGTTCTTC
-	TRBJ2-1	16	-	TRBV27	CASRRRTGDPYNEQFF	TGTGCCAGCAGGCGCCGCACGGGAGACCCCTACAATGAGCAGTTCTTC
-	TRBJ2-1	15	TRBD1	TRBV5-1	CASRTGTGDYNEQFF	TGCGCCAGCAGGACAGGGACAGGGGACTACAATGAGCAGTTCTTC
-	TRBJ2-1	14	-	TRBV14	CASSRKLASNEQFF	TGTGCCAGCAGCCGCAAACTAGCCTCCAATGAGCAGTTCTTC
-	TRBJ2-7	18	TRBD1	TRBV19	CASSPTRRPEGQGREQYF	TGTGCCAGTAGCCCAACCAGGCGCCCGGAGGGACAGGGACGTGAGCAGTACTTC
-	TRBJ1-4	13	TRBD1	TRBV19	CASRRDRNEKLFF	TGTGCCAGTAGACGGGACAGGAATGAAAAACTGTTTTTT
-	TRBJ2-7	13	TRBD2	TRBV29-1	CSAVAGAGYEQYF	TGCAGCGCCGTAGCGGGAGCGGGCTACGAGCAGTACTTC
-	TRBJ2-4	16	TRBD1	TRBV6-2/TRBV6-3	CASSTGQAGTKNIQYF	TGTGCCAGCAGTACGGGACAGGCGGGAACCAAAAACATTCAGTACTTC
-	TRBJ1-5	13	-	TRBV6-5	CASRAGPNQPQHF	TGTGCCAGCCGGGCGGGTCCCAATCAGCCCCAGCATTTT
-	TRBJ1-6	15	-	TRBV27	CASSTRGGPNSPLHF	TGTGCCAGCAGTACTCGCGGGGGCCCAAATTCACCCCTCCACTTT
-	TRBJ2-7	13	-	TRBV9	CASSGGLDYEQYF	TGTGCCAGCAGTGGGGGACTCGATTACGAGCAGTACTTC
-	TRBJ1-6	14	TRBD1	TRBV27	CASRSDRVLSPLHF	TGTGCCAGCAGATCGGACAGGGTCCTTTCACCCCTCCACTTT
few	TRBJ2-7	14	-	TRBV5-1	CASSPTIGQYDQYF	TGCGCCAGCAGCCCCACCATCGGACAGTACGATCAGTACTTC
few	TRBJ2-7	19	TRBD1	TRBV28	CASSLTLIYGQGLGNEQYF	TGTGCCAGCAGTCTCACCCTAATATACGGACAGGGTCTTGGTAACGAGCAGTACTTC
-	TRBJ1-2	13	-	TRBV2	CASSDDRVYGYTF	TGTGCCAGCAGCGACGACAGAGTCTATGGCTACACCTTC
-	TRBJ1-1	15	-	TRBV14	CASRAGVPRDTEAFF	TGTGCCAGCAGGGCCGGAGTCCCCCGGGACACTGAAGCTTTCTTT
-	TRBJ2-3	16	TRBD1	TRBV7-9	CASSFYSGQYTDTQYF	TGTGCCAGCAGCTTCTACTCGGGACAGTACACAGATACGCAGTATTTT
-	TRBJ2-7	14	TRBD1	TRBV7-8	CASSWGQGAYEQYF	TGTGCCAGCAGCTGGGGACAGGGTGCCTACGAGCAGTACTTC
-	TRBJ2-7	17	-	TRBV27	CASSLQGDFLDPYEQYF	TGTGCCAGCAGTTTACAAGGTGACTTTCTAGACCCCTACGAGCAGTACTTC
-	TRBJ2-2	15	TRBD2	TRBV27	CASSQSGGGTGELFF	TGTGCCAGCAGCCAGTCGGGGGGTGGGACCGGGGAGCTGTTTTTT
-	TRBJ2-1	12	TRBD1	TRBV11-3	CASSLRDREQFF	TGTGCCAGCAGCCTCCGGGACAGGGAACAGTTCTTC
-	TRBJ2-2	16	TRBD1	TRBV5-1	CASSSGTGGFSGELFF	TGCGCCAGCAGCAGCGGGACAGGGGGGTTCTCCGGGGAGCTGTTTTTT
-	TRBJ2-7	14	-	TRBV24-1	CATSPTESSYEQYF	TGTGCCACAAGCCCGACAGAAAGCTCCTACGAGCAGTACTTC
-	TRBJ1-1	17	TRBD1	TRBV9	CASSVEGTGAPNTEAFF	TGTGCCAGCAGCGTCGAAGGGACAGGGGCCCCGAACACTGAAGCTTTCTTT